This is a list of T cell receptor beta chains from one sample in a study of T cell responses to AZD1222 COVID-19 vaccine. Using immunoSEQ multiplex PCR, the repertoire was profiled, and TCRdb retains in-frame clones only, with some absent. Of fewer than 150,000 clones detected, 65% to 90% appear once; the ten largest clones hold approximately 8.1%. Sample: peripheral blood, taken on day 0 of AZD1222 vaccination. Receptors were obtained from an adult in good health. Both conserved end residues are part of each CDR3. A D gene is named only where the DNA matches it firmly. Clone size is stated in some rows and not others, as once, few, many or a class when expanded.

>TRBJ2-7|TRBV6-2/TRBV6-3|NA|NA|16
TGTGCCAGCAGTTACTCGCGCGGGATTCCTCTCTACGAGCAGTACTTC
CASSYSRGIPLYEQYF
>TRBJ1-6|TRBV3-1/TRBV3-2|NA|NA|14
TGTGCCAGCAGCCAGGGCTCAGGGGCTTCACCCCTCCACTTT
CASSQGSGASPLHF
>TRBJ1-6|TRBV10-3|TRBD1|NA|14
TGTGCCATCAGGTCCGGGACAGAGGGATCACCCCTCCACTTT
CAIRSGTEGSPLHF
>TRBJ2-7|TRBV7-2|TRBD1|once|14
TGTGCCAGCTCTTCACAGGGGGCGCATTCCGAGCAGTACTTC
CASSSQGAHSEQYF
>TRBJ1-6|TRBV6-5|NA|NA|16
TGTGCCAGCAGTTACTCCCGGGTATACGGTAATTCACCCCTCCACTTT
CASSYSRVYGNSPLHF
>TRBJ1-2|TRBV5-8|NA|NA|18
TGTGCCAGCAGCTTGCGGTGGGAGGGGTCCTTACCTCCCTATGGCTACACCTTC
CASSLRWEGSLPPYGYTF
>TRBJ2-6|TRBV5-1|TRBD1|few|18
TGCGCCAGCAGCTTGCCTCCAGGGGGCAGCTCTGGGGCCAACGTCCTGACTTTC
CASSLPPGGSSGANVLTF
>TRBJ1-6|TRBV30|TRBD1|NA|14
TGTGCCTGGAGTTCGACAGGGAAGAACTCACCCCTCCACTTT
CAWSSTGKNSPLHF
>TRBJ1-1|TRBV18|NA|NA|14
TGTGCCAGCTCACCTGGAGGCAGGGAGACTGAAGCTTTCTTT
CASSPGGRETEAFF
>TRBJ1-1|TRBV7-6|NA|NA|14
TGTGCCAGCAGCTTAGTCGAAGGGAACACTGAAGCTTTCTTT
CASSLVEGNTEAFF
>TRBJ1-5|TRBV3-1/TRBV3-2|TRBD1|NA|16
TGTGCCAGCAGCCAATCGGACAGGGGGGCCAATCAGCCCCAGCATTTT
CASSQSDRGANQPQHF
>TRBJ2-7|TRBV27|TRBD2|NA|16
TGTGCCAGCAGTCAACCGGGTGGGACTAGCCCCTACGAGCAGTACTTC
CASSQPGGTSPYEQYF
>TRBJ1-6|TRBV28|TRBD1|NA|14
TGTGCCAGCAGCCCTGGACAGGGCGGGTCACCCCTCCACTTT
CASSPGQGGSPLHF
>TRBJ2-3|TRBV7-3|NA|NA|14
TGTGCCAGCAGCTTAGGGCCTTCAACAGATACGCAGTATTTT
CASSLGPSTDTQYF
>TRBJ2-7|TRBV12-3/TRBV12-4|NA|NA|12
TGTGCCAGCAGCTTCGAGGGGCCCGAGCAGTACTTC
CASSFEGPEQYF
>TRBJ2-7|TRBV19|NA|once|14
TGTGCCAGTAGTATCGGCGGGCCCACCTACGAGCAGTACTTC
CASSIGGPTYEQYF
>TRBJ2-3|TRBV11-3|NA|NA|16
TGTGCCCGTCAACCCGGAGGCCCCACTAGCACAGATACGCAGTATTTT
CARQPGGPTSTDTQYF
>TRBJ2-7|TRBV10-1|TRBD2|NA|14
TGCGCCAGCGACGGGGGGGCTCGCTTCTACGAGCAGTACTTC
CASDGGARFYEQYF
>TRBJ1-2|TRBV5-1|NA|NA|15
TGCGCCAGCAGCCAGGGATGGGGGCCCAACTATGGCTACACCTTC
CASSQGWGPNYGYTF